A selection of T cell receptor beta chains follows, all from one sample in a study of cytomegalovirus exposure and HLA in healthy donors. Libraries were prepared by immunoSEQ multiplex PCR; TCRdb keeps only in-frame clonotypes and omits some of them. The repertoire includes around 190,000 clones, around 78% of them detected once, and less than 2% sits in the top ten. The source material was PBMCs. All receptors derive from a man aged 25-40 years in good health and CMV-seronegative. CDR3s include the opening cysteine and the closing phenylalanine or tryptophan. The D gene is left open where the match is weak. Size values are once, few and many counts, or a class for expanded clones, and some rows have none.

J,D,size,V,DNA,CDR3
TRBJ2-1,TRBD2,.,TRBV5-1,TGCGCCAGCAGCTGGGGACTAGCGGAGACCTACAATGAGCAGTTCTTC,CASSWGLAETYNEQFF
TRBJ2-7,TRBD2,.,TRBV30,TGTGCCTGGAGCGGGAGGACCGGGGGGGAGCAGTACTTC,CAWSGRTGGEQYF
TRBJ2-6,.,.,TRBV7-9,TGTGCCAGCAGCCAGGGTACTGGGGCCAACGTCCTGACTTTC,CASSQGTGANVLTF
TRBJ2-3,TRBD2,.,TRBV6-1,TGTGCCAGCAGTGAAGTAGCGGGATTCACAGATACGCAGTATTTT,CASSEVAGFTDTQYF
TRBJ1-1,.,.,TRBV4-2,TGTGCCAGCAGCCAAGATCCGGGATCGAACACTGAAGCTTTCTTT,CASSQDPGSNTEAFF
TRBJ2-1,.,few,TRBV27,TGTGCCAGCAGTTTAAAACTAGGGTTACTCTCCTACAATGAGCAGTTCTTC,CASSLKLGLLSYNEQFF
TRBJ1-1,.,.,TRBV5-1,TGCGCCAGCAGTTCACAGTTGAACACTGAAGCTTTCTTT,CASSSQLNTEAFF
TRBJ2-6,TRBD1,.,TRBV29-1,TGCAGCGTTTCCGGGACAGCCCCCTCTGGGGCCAACGTCCTGACTTTC,CSVSGTAPSGANVLTF
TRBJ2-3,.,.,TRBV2,TGTGCCAGCAGTGAAGGGGCTAGCGGCACAGATACGCAGTATTTT,CASSEGASGTDTQYF
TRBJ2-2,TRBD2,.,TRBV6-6,TGTGCCAGCAGTTGGGGGAGGGTATCCGGGGAGCTGTTTTTT,CASSWGRVSGELFF
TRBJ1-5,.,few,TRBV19,TGTGCCAGTAATTCGGAGCCGCAGCCCCAGCATTTT,CASNSEPQPQHF
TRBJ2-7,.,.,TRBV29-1,TGCAGCGTTGAAAGGCGCGCGGAGTCCTACGAGCAGTACTTC,CSVERRAESYEQYF
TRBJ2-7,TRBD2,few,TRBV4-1,TGCGCCAGCAGCCAAGAAGGCGGGAGCTCCTACGAGCAGTACTTC,CASSQEGGSSYEQYF
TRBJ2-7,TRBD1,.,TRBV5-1,TGCGCCAGCAGCCCACAGGGGACAGGTGACGAGCAGTACTTC,CASSPQGTGDEQYF
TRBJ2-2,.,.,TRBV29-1,TGCAGCGTGGCGGTCCGGGGAGCCGGGGAGCTGTTTTTT,CSVAVRGAGELFF
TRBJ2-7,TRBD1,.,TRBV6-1,TGTGCCAGCAGTGGGGGCTGGACAGGGGGGAACTACGAGCAGTACTTC,CASSGGWTGGNYEQYF
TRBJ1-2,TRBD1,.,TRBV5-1,TGCGCCAGCAGCAGCGCAGGGGGCGCACCGCCTAACTATGGCTACACCTTC,CASSSAGGAPPNYGYTF
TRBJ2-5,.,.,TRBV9,TGTGCCAGCAGTAACAGGGTGAGCCAAGAGACCCAGTACTTC,CASSNRVSQETQYF
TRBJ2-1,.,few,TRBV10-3,TGTGCCATCAGTGGACTACCAGGGGATGAGCAGTTCTTC,CAISGLPGDEQFF
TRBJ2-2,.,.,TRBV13,TGTGCCAGCAGCGCCCGACCGGGCACCGGGGAGCTGTTTTTT,CASSARPGTGELFF
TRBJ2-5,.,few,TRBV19,TGTGCCAGTAGGCTAGATCCAGTTCAAGAGACCCAGTACTTC,CASRLDPVQETQYF
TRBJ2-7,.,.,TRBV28,TGTGCCAGCAGCTCAGTGTTATCAACCTACGAGCAGTACTTC,CASSSVLSTYEQYF
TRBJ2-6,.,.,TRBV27,TGTGCCAGCAGTTCTGGAGGGCTCTCTGGGGCCAACGTCCTGACTTTC,CASSSGGLSGANVLTF
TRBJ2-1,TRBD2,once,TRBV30,TGTGCCTGGAGCCCCGGTGGGGCTAGCGGGATGAATGAGCAGTTCTTC,CAWSPGGASGMNEQFF
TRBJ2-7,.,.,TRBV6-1,TGTGCCAGCAGTGAGGGGGACAAGGTCTACGAGCAGTACTTC,CASSEGDKVYEQYF
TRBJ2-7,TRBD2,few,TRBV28,TGTGCCAGCACCTCTCTAGCGGGACTCCCCTACGAGCAGTACTTC,CASTSLAGLPYEQYF
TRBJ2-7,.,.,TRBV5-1,TGCGCCAGCAGCTTGGACTACGCTGGGTCCTACGAGCAGTACTTC,CASSLDYAGSYEQYF
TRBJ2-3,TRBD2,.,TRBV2,TGTGCCAGCGAGCGGGAAAACACAGATACGCAGTATTTT,CASERENTDTQYF
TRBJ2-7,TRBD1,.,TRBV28,TGTGCCAGCACACCTGGGGGGGACAGGGGCTCCTACGAGCAGTACTTC,CASTPGGDRGSYEQYF
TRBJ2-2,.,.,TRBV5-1,TGCGCCAGCAGCTCAGACAGAGCGAACACCGGGGAGCTGTTTTTT,CASSSDRANTGELFF
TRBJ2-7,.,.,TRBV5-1,TGCGCCAGCAGCTTGGACGGGAGTCGGTCCTACGAGCAGTACTTC,CASSLDGSRSYEQYF
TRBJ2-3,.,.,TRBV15,TGTGCCACCAGCATGGGGCCGAGCAGCACAGATACGCAGTATTTT,CATSMGPSSTDTQYF
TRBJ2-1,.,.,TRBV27,TGTGCCAGCAGTTTGGTCACAGGGAGCTCCTACAATGAGCAGTTCTTC,CASSLVTGSSYNEQFF
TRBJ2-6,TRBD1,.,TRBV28,TGTGCCAGCAGTTTATCCCCGGGACAGGGGGCCAACGTCCTGACTTTC,CASSLSPGQGANVLTF
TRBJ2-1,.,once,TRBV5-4,TGTGCCAGCAGCTTGTTCGCAGGGGAAGATGAGCAGTTCTTC,CASSLFAGEDEQFF
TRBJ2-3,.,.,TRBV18,TGTGCCAGCTCACCGACTACGTTCAACACAGATACGCAGTATTTT,CASSPTTFNTDTQYF
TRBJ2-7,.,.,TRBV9,TGTGCCAGCAGCGTAGATGGGAGACAAGCCTACGAGCAGTACTTC,CASSVDGRQAYEQYF
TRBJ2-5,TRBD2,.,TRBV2,TGTGCCAGCATTATAGCGGGTCCGGAGACCCAGTACTTC,CASIIAGPETQYF
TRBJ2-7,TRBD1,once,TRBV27,TGTGCCAGCAGAAATGACAGGGTCGAGCAGTACTTC,CASRNDRVEQYF
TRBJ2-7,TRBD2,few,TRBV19,TGTGCCAGTAGTGGGATAGGACTAGCGGACCCCCTTCGGCAGTACTTC,CASSGIGLADPLRQYF
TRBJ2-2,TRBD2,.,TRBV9,TGTGCCAGCAACCCTCTAGCGGGAGGGATCGCGAACACCGGGGAGCTGTTTTTT,CASNPLAGGIANTGELFF
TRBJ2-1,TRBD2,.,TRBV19,TGTGCCAGTAGGGAGACCGGGACTAACCTAAACAATGAGCAGTTCTTC,CASRETGTNLNNEQFF
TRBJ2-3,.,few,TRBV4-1,TGCGCCAGCAGCCCCTGGAGGGACACAGATACGCAGTATTTT,CASSPWRDTDTQYF
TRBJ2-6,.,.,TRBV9,TGTGCCAGCAGCGTAGTTAGTGGGGCCAACGTCCTGACTTTC,CASSVVSGANVLTF
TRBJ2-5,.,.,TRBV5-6,TGTGCCAGCAGCTTTAAACGGACAGCACAAGAGACCCAGTACTTC,CASSFKRTAQETQYF
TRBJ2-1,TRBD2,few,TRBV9,TGTGCCAGCAGTTTCGGCGGGAGAAATGAGCAGTTCTTC,CASSFGGRNEQFF
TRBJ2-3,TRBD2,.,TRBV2,TGTGCCAGCAGTAACGGCCGGGGACTAGACCCAGATACGCAGTATTTT,CASSNGRGLDPDTQYF
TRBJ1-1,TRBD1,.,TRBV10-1,TGCGCCAGCAGTGAGGGACAGGGAAGCGCCGAAGCTTTCTTT,CASSEGQGSAEAFF
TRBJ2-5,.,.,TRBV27,TGTGCCAGCAGTTTGAGACAGGAGAACCCTCGAGGGAAAGAAGAGACCCAGTACTTC,CASSLRQENPRGKEETQYF
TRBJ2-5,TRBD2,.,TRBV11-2,TGTGCCAGCAGCAAAGGGGAAGCGGGAGTGGGAGAGACCCAGTACTTC,CASSKGEAGVGETQYF
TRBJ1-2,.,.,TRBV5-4,TGTGCCAGCAGTGAGGGGGAAAGAATGGGTAACTATGGCTACACCTTC,CASSEGERMGNYGYTF
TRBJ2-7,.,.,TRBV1,TGCACCAGCAGCCAAGGGACTAGCTTCAGCTACGAGCAGTACTTC,CTSSQGTSFSYEQYF
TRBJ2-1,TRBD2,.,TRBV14,TGTGCCAGCAGCCAGCTCGGGACTAGCTATGAGCAGTTCTTC,CASSQLGTSYEQFF
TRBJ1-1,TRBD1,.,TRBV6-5,TGTGCCAGCAGTTACGAAGGGGGCGTGAACACTGAAGCTTTCTTT,CASSYEGGVNTEAFF
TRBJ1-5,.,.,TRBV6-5,TGTGCCAGCAGCAACCGGGGGTATAGCAATCAGCCCCAGCATTTT,CASSNRGYSNQPQHF